This T cell receptor beta chain was captured by sequencing in a study of blood T cell repertoires in COVID-19. Study information: Samples taken during acute and convalescent COVID-19 were collected in the United States, Italy and Spain. The analysed material was cDNA or gDNA that came from T cells, B-cell-depleted T cells, or PBMCs.

Remarks on this clone: A read error may produce the germline difference seen at one junction end.

Germline CDR1 MNHNS, CDR2 SASEGT. This CDR3 is built from 15 residues. Source study methods: How many nucleated cells were present was estimated from reference gene primer amplification. Produced via immunoSEQ multiplex PCR; TCRdb's table is partial and in-frame only. Clone size and V and J calls were adopted from that table, with D and trimming inferred from the DNA. This sample has just under 35,000 clones, with about 90% found just once. V usage is TRBV6-1 and J usage is TRBJ1-3; no reliable D call. The sample comprised peripheral blood. This clonotype was obtained from a human donor in a cohort sampled during active COVID-19. Written as DNA, the CDR3 is TGTGCCAGCAGAGAAGGAGGGAACTCTGGAAACACCATATATTTT. It is translated as CASREGGNSGNTIYF.